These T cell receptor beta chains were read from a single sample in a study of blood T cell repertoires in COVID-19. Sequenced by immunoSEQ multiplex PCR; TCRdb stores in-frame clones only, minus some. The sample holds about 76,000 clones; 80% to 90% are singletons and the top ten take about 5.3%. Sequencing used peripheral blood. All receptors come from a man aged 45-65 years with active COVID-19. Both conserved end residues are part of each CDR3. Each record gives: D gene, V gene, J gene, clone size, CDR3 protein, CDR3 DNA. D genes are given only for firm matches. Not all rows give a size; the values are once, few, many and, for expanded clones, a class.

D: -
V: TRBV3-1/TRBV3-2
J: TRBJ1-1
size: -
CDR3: CASSRMGQLNTEAFF
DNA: TGTGCCAGCAGCCGAATGGGACAACTGAACACTGAAGCTTTCTTT

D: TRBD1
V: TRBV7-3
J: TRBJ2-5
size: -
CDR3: CASSSRGTGQETQYF
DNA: TGTGCCAGCAGCTCAAGGGGGACAGGGCAAGAGACCCAGTACTTC

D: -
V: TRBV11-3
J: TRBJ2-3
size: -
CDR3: CASSLKGREDTQYF
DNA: TGTGCCAGCAGCTTAAAAGGGAGAGAAGATACGCAGTATTTT

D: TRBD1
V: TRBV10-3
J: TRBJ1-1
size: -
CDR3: CAIGHRDRGSAFF
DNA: TGTGCCATCGGGCACCGGGACAGGGGTTCCGCTTTCTTT

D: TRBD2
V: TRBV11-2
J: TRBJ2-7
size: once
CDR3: CASSFTSGSSYEQYF
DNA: TGTGCCAGCAGCTTCACTAGCGGGAGCTCCTACGAGCAGTACTTC

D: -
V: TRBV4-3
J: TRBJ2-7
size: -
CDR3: CASSQGIGAGLYEQYF
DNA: TGCGCCAGCAGCCAAGGGATCGGAGCGGGCCTCTACGAGCAGTACTTC

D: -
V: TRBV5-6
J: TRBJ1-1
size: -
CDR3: CASSLGANTEAFF
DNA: TGTGCCAGCAGCTTGGGCGCGAACACTGAAGCTTTCTTT

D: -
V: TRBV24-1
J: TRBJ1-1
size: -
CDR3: CATSDRRWSEAFF
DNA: TGTGCCACCAGTGATAGGAGATGGAGTGAAGCTTTCTTT

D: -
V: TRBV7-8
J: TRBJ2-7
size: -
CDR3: CASSLVVTGTGASYEQYF
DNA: TGTGCCAGCAGCTTAGTAGTAACCGGGACTGGTGCTTCCTACGAGCAGTACTTC

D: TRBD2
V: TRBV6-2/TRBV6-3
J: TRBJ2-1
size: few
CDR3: CASSPSAWRGSSYNEQFF
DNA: TGTGCCAGCAGTCCCTCCGCCTGGCGGGGGAGCTCCTACAATGAGCAGTTCTTC